The clone carrying this TCR beta chain is termed large. Sequencing was performed with immunoSEQ multiplex PCR; in TCRdb, only in-frame clones are kept and a portion is missing. Here the sample spans 34,000 or so clones, approximately 89% being singletons. The data are from a study of blood T cell repertoires in COVID-19. Sequencing was carried out using peripheral blood. The clonotype comes from a man aged 55 to 70 with active COVID-19.

The CDR3 spells CASSTGTSYEQYF. CDR3 sequence (DNA): TGTGCCAGCAGTACAGGTACCTCCTACGAGCAGTACTTC. V is TRBV27 and J is TRBJ2-7; possible D gene TRBD1, 5 bases. This CDR3 is 13 amino acids long. Deletions cut 5 bases from V and 0 bases from J, with 8 bases between. Germline lookup yields CDR1 MNHEY and CDR2 SMNVEV (reference sequence).